This TCR beta chain was retrieved from a study of CD8+CD57+ T cells in acquired aplastic anemia. TCR beta VDJ combinations and CDR3 sequences were profiled from genomic DNA. TCRdb itself ran the reads through MiXCR, one entry per CDR3 protein. The table lists about 200,000 distinct CDR3 sequences, about 60% of them singletons, with roughly 61% in the top ten. Patients picked for sequencing had shown CD8+CD57+ cell expansion detected by flow cytometry. This clonotype has only one observation. The CDR3 is 13 amino acids. The ends were cut back, 4 bases at V and 7 bases at J, with 10 bases in the middle.

The chain carries TRBV12-3 or TRBV12-4 and TRBJ2-2, with D possibly being TRBD2 (5 bases). The receptor was derived from a human donor with aplastic anemia. The sample taken for sequencing was sorted CD4+, CD8+, or CD8+CD57+ T cells (not recorded which) from PBMCs. The CDR3: CASSWPAGGELFF. CDR3 coding DNA: TGTGCCAGCAGTTGGCCCGCGGGCGGGGAGCTGTTTTTT.